This T cell receptor beta chain was retrieved from a study of early T cells in non-severe SARS-CoV-2 infection. The wider study: Sequenced bulk RNA came from whole blood that was unsorted, and chains were unpaired. General study points: Anti-spike CD8 specificities were favored by VDJdb matching, whose results missed private and CD4 specificities.

Unique molecular identifiers were added to individual cDNA molecules. MiXCR was run by TCRdb on the 5' RACE reads, yielding one entry per CDR3 protein. The table includes tens of thousands of distinct CDR3 sequences, roughly 4.4% detected once. Many counts were recorded for this clonotype. The target antigen is unknown. The receptor comes from an adult who was a healthcare worker with PCR-confirmed SARS-CoV-2 infection or an uninfected control (not recorded which). The sequencing input was whole blood.

Here the CDR3 reads CAISLDRAGTGELFF. DNA of the CDR3: TGTGCCATCAGCCTCGACAGGGCAGGCACCGGGGAGCTGTTTTTT. The chain has TRBV10-3 and TRBJ2-2; 7 bases are a match to TRBD1. V shed 6 bases and J 4 bases; nucleotides not matched to a gene: 8. This CDR3 is built from 15 residues. Germline CDR1 reads ENHRY; CDR2 reads SYGVKD.